This T cell receptor beta chain was sequenced for a study of blood T cell repertoires in COVID-19. For the study at large: COVID-19 samples from acute and convalescent phases originated in the United States, Italy and Spain. In each case, the material was cDNA or gDNA derived from T cells, B-cell-depleted T cells, or PBMCs.

The CDR3 contains 13 residues. V dropped 7 bases and J dropped 2; count of bases not matched to a gene: 1. CDR1 and CDR2 from the germline V gene are MNHEY and SVGAGI. Clones were sequenced by immunoSEQ multiplex PCR, and TCRdb holds only the in-frame ones, with some missing. The profile covers approximately 230,000 clones, with 70% to 90% appearing a single time and 2.1% taken by the ten largest. Input material: peripheral blood. This sequence originates from a woman aged 40-49 years who had recovered from COVID-19. The genes are TRBV6-5 and TRBJ2-3; 9 bases are shared with TRBD2. The CDR3 DNA sequence: TGTGCCAGCACTAGCGGGAACACAGATACGCAGTATTTT. Translating it yields CASTSGNTDTQYF.